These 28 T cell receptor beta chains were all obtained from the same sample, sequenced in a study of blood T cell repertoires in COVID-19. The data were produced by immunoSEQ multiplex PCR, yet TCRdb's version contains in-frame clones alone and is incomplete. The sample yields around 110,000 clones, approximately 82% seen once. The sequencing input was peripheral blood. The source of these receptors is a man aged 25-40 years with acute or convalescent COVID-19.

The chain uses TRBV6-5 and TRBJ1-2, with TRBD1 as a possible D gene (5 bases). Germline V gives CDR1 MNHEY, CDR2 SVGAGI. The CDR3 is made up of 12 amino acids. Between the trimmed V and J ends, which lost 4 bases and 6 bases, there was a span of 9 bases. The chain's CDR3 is CASSFDSNGYTF. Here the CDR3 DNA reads TGTGCCAGCAGTTTCGACAGTAATGGCTACACCTTC.

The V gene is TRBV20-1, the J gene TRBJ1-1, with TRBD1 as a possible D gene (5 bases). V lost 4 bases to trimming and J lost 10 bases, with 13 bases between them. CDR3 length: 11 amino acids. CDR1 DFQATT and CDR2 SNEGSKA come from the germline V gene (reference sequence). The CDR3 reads CSATEGIGAFF. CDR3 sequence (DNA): TGCAGTGCTACGGAGGGGATCGGAGCTTTCTTT.

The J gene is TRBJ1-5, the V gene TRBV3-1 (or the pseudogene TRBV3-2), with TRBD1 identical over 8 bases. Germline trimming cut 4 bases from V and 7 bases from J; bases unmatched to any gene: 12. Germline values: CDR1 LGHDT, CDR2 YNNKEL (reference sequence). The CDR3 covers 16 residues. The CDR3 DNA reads TGTGCCAGCAGCCCCACCACAGGGGGTTCTAACCAGCCCCAGCATTTT. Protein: CASSPTTGGSNQPQHF.

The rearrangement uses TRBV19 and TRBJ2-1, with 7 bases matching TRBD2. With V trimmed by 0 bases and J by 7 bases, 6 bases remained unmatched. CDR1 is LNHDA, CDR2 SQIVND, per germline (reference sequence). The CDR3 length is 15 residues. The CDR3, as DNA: TGTGCCAGTAGTATAGATGCGGGAGCGGAAAATGAGCAGTTCTTC. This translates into CASSIDAGAENEQFF.

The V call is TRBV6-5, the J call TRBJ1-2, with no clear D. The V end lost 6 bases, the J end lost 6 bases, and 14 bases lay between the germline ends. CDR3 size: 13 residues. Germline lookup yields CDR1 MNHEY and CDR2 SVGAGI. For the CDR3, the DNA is TGTGCCAGCAGAGTGGGCAGCCGAGATGGCTACACCTTC. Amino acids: CASRVGSRDGYTF.

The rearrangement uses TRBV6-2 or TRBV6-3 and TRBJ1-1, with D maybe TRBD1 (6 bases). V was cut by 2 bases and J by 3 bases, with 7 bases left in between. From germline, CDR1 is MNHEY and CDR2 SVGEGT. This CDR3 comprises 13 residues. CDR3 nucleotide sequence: TGTGCCAGCAGTTACGGGACATACACTGAAGCTTTCTTT. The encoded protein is CASSYGTYTEAFF.

For the CDR3, the DNA is TGTGCCAGCAGCCTAACAGAAAACACCGGGGAGCTGTTTTTT. As protein: CASSLTENTGELFF. The chain recombines TRBV7-9 with TRBJ2-2, with no clear D. Deletions cut 5 bases from V and 2 bases from J, with 9 bases between. The germline V gene has CDR1 SEHNR and CDR2 FQNEAQ (reference sequence). The CDR3 runs 14 residues.

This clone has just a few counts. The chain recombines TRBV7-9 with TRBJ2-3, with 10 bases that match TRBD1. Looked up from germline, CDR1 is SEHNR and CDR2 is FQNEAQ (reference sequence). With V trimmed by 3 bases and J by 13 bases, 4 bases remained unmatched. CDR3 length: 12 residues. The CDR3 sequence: CASSLGQGRKYF. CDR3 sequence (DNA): TGTGCCAGCAGCTTGGGACAGGGGAGAAAGTATTTT.

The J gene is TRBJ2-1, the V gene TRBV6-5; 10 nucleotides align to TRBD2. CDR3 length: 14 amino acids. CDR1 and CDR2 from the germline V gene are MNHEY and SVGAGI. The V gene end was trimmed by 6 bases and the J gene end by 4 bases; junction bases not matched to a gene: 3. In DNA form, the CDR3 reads TGTGCCAGCAGCCGGACTAGCGGATACAATGAGCAGTTCTTC. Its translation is CASSRTSGYNEQFF.

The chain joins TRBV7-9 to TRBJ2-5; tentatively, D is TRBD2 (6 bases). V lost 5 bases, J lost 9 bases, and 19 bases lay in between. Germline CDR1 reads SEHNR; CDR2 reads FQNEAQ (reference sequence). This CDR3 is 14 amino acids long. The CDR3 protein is CASSPGRREGAQYF. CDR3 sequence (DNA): TGTGCCAGCAGCCCGGGACGGCGGGAAGGGGCCCAGTACTTC.

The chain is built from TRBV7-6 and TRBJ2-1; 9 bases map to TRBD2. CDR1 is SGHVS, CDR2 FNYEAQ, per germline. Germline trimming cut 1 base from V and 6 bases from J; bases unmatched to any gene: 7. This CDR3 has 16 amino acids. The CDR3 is CASSLEGGGAFNEQFF. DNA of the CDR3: TGTGCCAGCAGCTTAGAGGGCGGGGGGGCTTTCAATGAGCAGTTCTTC.

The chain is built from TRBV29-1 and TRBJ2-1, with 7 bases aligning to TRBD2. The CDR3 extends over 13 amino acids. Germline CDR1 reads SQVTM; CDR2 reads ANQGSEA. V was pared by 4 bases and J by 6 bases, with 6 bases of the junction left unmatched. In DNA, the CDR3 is TGCAGCGTTGCCAGCGGGACGTCCAATGAGCAGTTCTTC. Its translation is CSVASGTSNEQFF.

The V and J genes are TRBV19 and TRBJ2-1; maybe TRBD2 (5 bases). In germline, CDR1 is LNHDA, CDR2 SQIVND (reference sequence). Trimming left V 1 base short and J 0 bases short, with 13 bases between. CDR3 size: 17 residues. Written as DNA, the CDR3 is TGTGCCAGTAGTATAGCCGCTAGCAGAAGCTCCTACAATGAGCAGTTCTTC. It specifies CASSIAASRSSYNEQFF.

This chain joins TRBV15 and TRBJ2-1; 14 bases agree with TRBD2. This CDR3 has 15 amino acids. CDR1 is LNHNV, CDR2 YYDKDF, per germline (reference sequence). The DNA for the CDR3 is TGTGCGACCGGACTAGCGGGGGGACCCAACAATGAGCAGTTCTTC. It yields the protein CATGLAGGPNNEQFF.

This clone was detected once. CDR3 bases: TGCGCCAGCAGCCAAGCCTTGACAACTAGCGGACAAGAGACCCAGTACTTC. This encodes CASSQALTTSGQETQYF. V usage is TRBV4-1 and J usage is TRBJ2-5; 8 bases align to TRBD2. Germline V CDR1 and CDR2: MGHRA, YSYEKL. The CDR3 extends over 17 amino acids. The V gene end was trimmed by 1 base and the J gene end by 2 bases; junction bases not matched to a gene: 9.

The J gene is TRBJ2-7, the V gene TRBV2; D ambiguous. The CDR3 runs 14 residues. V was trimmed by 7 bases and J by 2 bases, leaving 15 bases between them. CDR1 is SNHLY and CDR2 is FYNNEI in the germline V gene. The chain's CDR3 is CASKYPVEPYEQYF. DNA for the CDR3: TGTGCCAGCAAATATCCGGTAGAACCCTACGAGCAGTACTTC.

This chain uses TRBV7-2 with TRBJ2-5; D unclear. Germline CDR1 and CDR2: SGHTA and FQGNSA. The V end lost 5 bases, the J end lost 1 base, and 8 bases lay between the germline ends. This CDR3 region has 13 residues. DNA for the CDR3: TGTGCCAGCAGCCCCTGGAGCCAAGAGACCCAGTACTTC. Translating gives CASSPWSQETQYF.

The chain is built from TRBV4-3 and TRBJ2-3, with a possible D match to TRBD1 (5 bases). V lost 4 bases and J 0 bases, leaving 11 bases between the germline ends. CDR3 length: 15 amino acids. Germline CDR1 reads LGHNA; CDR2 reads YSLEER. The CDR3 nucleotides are TGCGCCAGCAGCCGCTTGGACACCAGCACAGATACGCAGTATTTT. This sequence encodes CASSRLDTSTDTQYF.

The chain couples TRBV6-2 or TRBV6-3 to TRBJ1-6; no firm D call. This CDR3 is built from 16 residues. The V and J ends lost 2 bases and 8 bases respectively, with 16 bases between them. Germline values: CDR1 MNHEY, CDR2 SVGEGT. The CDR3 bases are TGTGCCAGCAGTTACCCGCCGGGGAATGCGGATTCACCCCTCCACTTT. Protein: CASSYPPGNADSPLHF.

This chain's CDR3 is CAWSVGRGIGEQFF. The CDR3 region has the DNA TGTGCCTGGAGTGTAGGCAGGGGGATCGGGGAGCAGTTCTTC. The rearrangement uses TRBV30 and TRBJ2-1; 7 nucleotides line up with TRBD1. This CDR3 has 14 residues. After removal of 0 bases from V and 10 bases from J, the junction contained 9 bases not matched to a gene. Germline CDR1 and CDR2: GTSNPN and SVGIG (reference sequence). Supplemented by reference TRBV30 and TRBJ2-1, the full variable domain reads SQTIHQWPATLVQPVGSPLSLECTVEGTSNPNLYWYRQAAGRGLQLLFYSVGIGQISSEVPQNLSASRPQDRQFILSSKKLLLSDSGFYLCAWSVGRGIGEQFFGPGTRLTVL.

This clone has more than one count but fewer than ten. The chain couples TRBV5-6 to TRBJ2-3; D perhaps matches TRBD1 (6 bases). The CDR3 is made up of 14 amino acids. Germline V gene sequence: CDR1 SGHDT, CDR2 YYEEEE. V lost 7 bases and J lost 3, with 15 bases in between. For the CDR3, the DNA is TGTGCCAGCTTAGGGGCAGGGGCGACAGATACGCAGTATTTT. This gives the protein CASLGAGATDTQYF.

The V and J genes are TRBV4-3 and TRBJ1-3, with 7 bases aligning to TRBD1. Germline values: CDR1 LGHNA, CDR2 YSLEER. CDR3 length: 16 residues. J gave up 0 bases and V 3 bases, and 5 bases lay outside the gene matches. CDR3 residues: CASSQGQRSSGNTIYF. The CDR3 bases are TGCGCCAGCAGCCAGGGACAGAGAAGCTCTGGAAACACCATATATTTT.

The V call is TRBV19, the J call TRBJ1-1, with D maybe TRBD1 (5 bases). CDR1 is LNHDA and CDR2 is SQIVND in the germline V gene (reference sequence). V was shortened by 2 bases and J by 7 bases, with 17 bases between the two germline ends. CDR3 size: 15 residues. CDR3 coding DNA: TGTGCCAGTAGTATACGTATGAGGGGAGGTAGTGAAGCTTTCTTT. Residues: CASSIRMRGGSEAFF.

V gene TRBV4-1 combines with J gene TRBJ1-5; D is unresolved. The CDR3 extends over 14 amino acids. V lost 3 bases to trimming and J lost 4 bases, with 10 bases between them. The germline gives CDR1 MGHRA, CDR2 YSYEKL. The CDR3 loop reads CASSQAGGNQPQHF. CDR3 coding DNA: TGCGCCAGCAGCCAGGCAGGCGGGAATCAGCCCCAGCATTTT.

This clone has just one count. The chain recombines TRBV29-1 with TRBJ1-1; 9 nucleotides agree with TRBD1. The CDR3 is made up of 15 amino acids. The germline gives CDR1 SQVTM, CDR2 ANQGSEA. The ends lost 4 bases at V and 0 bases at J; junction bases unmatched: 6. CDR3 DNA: TGCAGCGTTGGGGGACAGGGTGCCCTGAACACTGAAGCTTTCTTT. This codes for CSVGGQGALNTEAFF.

The CDR3 sequence: CASILGDRGLLSGSFLREQYV. The CDR3 region has the DNA TGTGCCAGTATTTTAGGGGACAGGGGATTACTAAGCGGGAGTTTTTTACGCGAGCAGTACGTC. This chain joins TRBV7-3 and TRBJ2-7; 10 nucleotides line up with TRBD1. The germline V gene encodes CDR1 SGHTA and CDR2 FQGTGA. This CDR3 has 21 residues. Trimming took 9 bases from V and 6 from J; bases not matched to a gene: 32.

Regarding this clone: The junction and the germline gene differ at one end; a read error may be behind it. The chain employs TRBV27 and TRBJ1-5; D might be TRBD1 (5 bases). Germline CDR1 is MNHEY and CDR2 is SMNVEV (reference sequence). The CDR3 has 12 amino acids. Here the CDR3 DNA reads TGTGCCTGCAGTTTATCGGGGGGGCCCCAGCATTTT. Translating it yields CACSLSGGPQHF.

The CDR3 DNA follows: TGTGCCTGGAGTGTACGGTACTCGGGAGGAGGTAGTGAAGCTTTCTTT. Encoded protein: CAWSVRYSGGGSEAFF. The chain joins TRBV30 to TRBJ1-1; D unclear. CDR3 size: 16 residues. Germline assignment: CDR1 GTSNPN and CDR2 SVGIG (reference sequence). Between the trimmed V and J ends, which lost 0 bases and 7 bases, there was a span of 21 bases.